The 9 T cell receptor beta chains in this list originate from one sample, sequenced in a study of blood T cell repertoires in COVID-19. TCRdb's copy holds only in-frame clones and misses some; the assay was immunoSEQ multiplex PCR. Here the sample spans fewer than 85,000 clones, around 83% being singletons. Sequencing was done on a sample of peripheral blood. The source of these receptors is a woman between 55 and 75 years old with acute or convalescent COVID-19.

The rearrangement links TRBV6-1 to TRBJ1-1; 7 bases line up with TRBD1. The CDR3 runs 16 residues. Germline values: CDR1 MNHNS, CDR2 SASEGT. Trimming at V came to 2 bases and at J to 3 bases, leaving 9 bases not matched to a gene. The DNA of the CDR3 is TGTGCCAGCAGTGAACGACGACAGGGCGGGTACACTGAAGCTTTCTTT. Protein product: CASSERRQGGYTEAFF.

This chain joins TRBV5-1 and TRBJ2-3, with 8 nucleotides matching TRBD2. CDR3 size: 15 residues. V was pared by 4 bases and J by 3 bases, with 7 bases of the junction left unmatched. Germline V gene lookup returns CDR1 SGHRS and CDR2 YFSETQ. DNA for the CDR3: TGCGCCAGCAGCATAGAGCGGGGGCCAACAGATACGCAGTATTTT. It specifies CASSIERGPTDTQYF.

The chain employs TRBV28 and TRBJ1-1; D not certain. The CDR3 is 13 residues long. The germline V and J ends were trimmed by 2 bases and 1 base, with 5 bases remaining between them. CDR1 and CDR2 from the germline V gene are MDHEN and SYDVKM. The chain's CDR3 is CASSLVRNTEAFF. In nucleotides, the CDR3 is TGTGCCAGCAGTTTAGTCCGGAACACTGAAGCTTTCTTT.

The rearrangement links TRBV20-1 to TRBJ1-4; D may be TRBD1 (5 bases). Trimming shortened V by 3 bases and J by 4 bases, and 12 bases separated the two germline ends. This CDR3 is built from 14 residues. Germline loops: CDR1 DFQATT, CDR2 SNEGSKA (reference sequence). CDR3: CSASEGLLNEKLFF. The CDR3 coding sequence is TGCAGTGCTAGTGAGGGACTCCTTAATGAAAAACTGTTTTTT.

This rearrangement joins TRBV5-4 to TRBJ1-4; no clear D. Per the germline V gene, CDR1 is SGHNT and CDR2 is YYREEE (reference sequence). Trimming removed 4 bases at V and 6 bases at J, with 16 bases between. This CDR3 spans 15 amino acids. CDR3 DNA: TGTGCCAGCAGCCCCACGATCGGGATGGATGAAAAACTGTTTTTT. It is translated as CASSPTIGMDEKLFF.

V is TRBV4-2 and J is TRBJ2-1; perhaps TRBD2 as D (6 bases). V gave up 1 base and J gave up 2 bases, with 12 bases separating them. CDR3 length equals 16 residues. From germline, CDR1 is LGHNA and CDR2 YNFKEQ. The CDR3 nucleotides read TGTGCCAGCAGCCAAGTGGGGGGTGCGGCCTACAATGAGCAGTTCTTC. The encoded protein is CASSQVGGAAYNEQFF.

This clone showed up just once. V and J are TRBV18 and TRBJ1-5, with D hard to call. Looked up from germline, CDR1 is KGHSH and CDR2 is LQKENI. CDR3 length: 13 residues. The V gene lost 3 bases and the J gene lost 5 bases, with 8 bases spanning the gap. CDR3 coding DNA: TGTGCCAGCTCACCGGGGAGGGATCAGCCCCAGCATTTT. It translates to CASSPGRDQPQHF.

The CDR3: CASSKRGGPHEQYF. The CDR3 DNA follows: TGTGCCAGCAGCAAGCGGGGGGGCCCACACGAGCAGTACTTC. The chain links TRBV7-2 to TRBJ2-7, with 10 bases identical to TRBD2. The germline V gene has CDR1 SGHTA and CDR2 FQGNSA. The CDR3 length is 14 residues. V trimming: 5 bases; J trimming: 5 bases; junction bases outside the gene matches: 6. The full variable domain, rest sourced from reference TRBV7-2 and TRBJ2-7, is GAGVSQSPSNKVTEKGKDVELRCDPISGHTALYWYRQSLGQGLEFLIYFQGNSAPDKSGLPSDRFSAERTGGSVSTLTIQRTQQEDSAVYLCASSKRGGPHEQYFGPGTRLTVT.

The rearrangement uses TRBV11-3 and TRBJ2-1, with TRBD2 identical over 9 bases. With V trimmed by 0 bases and J by 4 bases, 4 bases remained unmatched. The CDR3 totals 16 residues. Germline lookup yields CDR1 SGHNT and CDR2 YENEEA. CDR3 region: CASSLDSAGGYNEQFF. CDR3 DNA: TGTGCCAGCAGCTTAGATAGTGCGGGGGGGTACAATGAGCAGTTCTTC.